This TCR beta chain was observed in a study of blood T cell repertoires in COVID-19. Study at large: Italy, Spain and the United States were the sources of the convalescent and acute COVID-19 samples. In each case, the material was cDNA or gDNA derived from T cells, B-cell-depleted T cells, or PBMCs.

Original methodology: Estimated nucleated cell counts came from reference gene primer amplification. TCRdb's table, derived via immunoSEQ multiplex PCR, lists solely in-frame clones and lacks some. V and J calls plus clone size are reproduced from that table; the DNA served to infer D and trimming. Of more than 200,000 clones in the sample, about nine tenths were seen once. Trimming stripped 4 bases from V and 4 bases from J, with 7 bases between. CDR3 length equals 13 residues. Germline V gene sequence: CDR1 SGHTA, CDR2 FQGTGA. Seattle's enrolled individuals joined amid active infection and were then monitored longitudinally. Of note for this clone: Other DNA sequences within the sample encode an identical CDR3.

Sequencing was carried out using peripheral blood. The rearrangement uses TRBV7-3 and TRBJ2-2, with TRBD1 as a possible D gene (5 bases). The sequence was obtained from a man over 45 with COVID-19, enrolled during active disease. The chain's CDR3 is CASSSQGTGELFF. As DNA, the CDR3 is TGTGCCAGCAGCTCGCAGGGCACCGGGGAGCTGTTTTTT.